The 11 T cell receptor beta chains presented below share a single source sample, sequenced in a study of T cells in Graves' hyperthyroidism and ophthalmopathy. Amplified TCR beta CDR3 regions came from RNA transcripts. A set of HTBI primers served as the primers for a first-round RT-PCR of the TCR CDR3. One entry per CDR3 protein results from TCRdb running MiXCR on the multiplex PCR reads. Here the sample spans over 250,000 distinct CDR3 sequences, 12% to 15% being singletons. Sample: blood. These receptors all stem from a woman between 40 and 55 years old with Graves' ophthalmopathy.

The CDR3 nucleotides are TGTGCCAGCAGTACCTACAGGGGGCGTGACACTGAAGCTTTCTTT. Translated: CASSTYRGRDTEAFF. The chain combines TRBV28 with TRBJ1-1; 9 bases map to TRBD1. The CDR3 runs 15 residues. Germline CDR1 is MDHEN and CDR2 is SYDVKM. J lost 3 bases, V lost 5 bases, and 7 bases had no gene match.

This clonotype was seen many times. The chain carries TRBV12-3 or TRBV12-4 and TRBJ2-3; 7 nucleotides align to TRBD2. Unmatched junction bases numbered 10, after V lost 6 bases and J lost 1 base. CDR3 length: 16 amino acids. Here the CDR3 reads CASSSTLRGGTDTQYF. The CDR3 DNA is TGTGCCAGCAGCTCCACCCTACGGGGGGGCACAGATACGCAGTATTTT.

This clonotype was recorded a few times. The rearrangement joins TRBV28 to TRBJ2-1; 12 bases align to TRBD2. Germline-derived CDR1 and CDR2 are MDHEN and SYDVKM. The V and J ends lost 4 bases and 0 bases, in that order; junction bases with no gene match: 4. CDR3 length equals 17 residues. CDR3 sequence: CASSSGLAGLSYNEQFF. Written as DNA, the CDR3 is TGTGCCAGCAGTTCGGGACTAGCGGGCCTCTCCTACAATGAGCAGTTCTTC.

In this sample, this clonotype turned up many times. This CDR3 is CAISESIQGLVEQYF. CDR3 bases: TGTGCCATCAGTGAGTCTATACAGGGATTAGTCGAGCAGTACTTC. The chain recombines TRBV10-3 with TRBJ2-7; D may be TRBD1 (6 bases). The CDR3 consists of 15 residues. The V and J ends lost 0 bases and 6 bases respectively, with 15 bases between them. Germline CDR1 and CDR2: ENHRY and SYGVKD.

The chain links TRBV7-8 to TRBJ2-7; weak D call: TRBD2 (5 bases). In germline, CDR1 is SGHVS, CDR2 FQNEAQ. The CDR3 sequence is 14 residues long. Trimming cost V 2 bases and J 5 bases, with 13 bases left between them. The CDR3 here is CASSLRTGGHEQYF. The CDR3 DNA is TGTGCCAGCAGCTTAAGGACCGGAGGTCACGAGCAGTACTTC. The full variable domain, in which reference TRBV7-8 and TRBJ2-7 provide the parts outside the CDR3, is GAGVSQSPRYKVAKRGQDVALRCDPISGHVSLFWYQQALGQGPEFLTYFQNEAQLDKSGLPSDRFFAERPEGSVSTLKIQRTQQEDSAVYLCASSLRTGGHEQYFGPGTRLTVT.

This clonotype has more than one count but fewer than ten. The rearrangement uses TRBV19 and TRBJ2-1; D is uncertain. V shed 5 bases and J shed 7 bases, with 12 bases lying between them. Looked up from germline, CDR1 is LNHDA and CDR2 is SQIVND (reference sequence). There are 13 residues in the CDR3. The CDR3 protein is CASSLNRENEQFF. CDR3 nucleotides: TGTGCCAGTAGTTTGAATAGGGAAAATGAGCAGTTCTTC.

The rearrangement uses TRBV6-2 or TRBV6-3 and TRBJ1-3, with TRBD1 as a possible D gene (5 bases). V was trimmed by 5 bases and J by 0 bases, leaving 17 bases between them. The length of the CDR3 is 17 residues. Germline CDR1 is MNHEY and CDR2 is SVGEGT. The CDR3: CASSESTRGTSGNTIYF. Here the CDR3 DNA reads TGTGCCAGCAGTGAATCGACGCGGGGGACCTCTGGAAACACCATATATTTT.

Ten or more counts support this clonotype. V is TRBV11-2 and J is TRBJ2-1, with TRBD2 matching over 13 bases. Germline V gene sequence: CDR1 SGHAT, CDR2 FQNNGV. The CDR3 covers 15 residues. The V gene end was trimmed by 5 bases and the J gene end by 9 bases; junction bases not matched to a gene: 7. The CDR3 region has the DNA TGTGCCAGCAGCCAGGGACTAGCGGGGAGGGTTGAGCAGTTCTTC. It specifies CASSQGLAGRVEQFF.

In its sample, this clonotype was seen many times. This sequence joins TRBV28 and TRBJ2-1; D gene ambiguous. Trimming removed 6 bases at V and 4 bases at J, with 16 bases between. The CDR3 is 15 residues long. CDR1 MDHEN and CDR2 SYDVKM come from the germline V gene. CDR3 DNA sequence: TGTGCCAGCAGCGGCGATCAGGTCACGTACAATGAGCAGTTCTTC. The encoded protein is CASSGDQVTYNEQFF.

This clonotype came up once. The V and J genes are TRBV13 and TRBJ2-2; the D is unclear. From germline, CDR1 is PRHDT and CDR2 FYEKMQ (reference sequence). Trimming stripped 5 bases from V and 2 bases from J, with 15 bases between. The CDR3 is 16 amino acids. CDR3 DNA sequence: TGTGCCAGCAGCCCTCCGGACGTGGTTAACACCGGGGAGCTGTTTTTT. Translating gives CASSPPDVVNTGELFF.

This clonotype was seen at least ten times. This sequence joins TRBV7-2 and TRBJ2-3; 8 bases are a match to TRBD1. Germline CDR1 SGHTA, CDR2 FQGNSA. The ends lost 1 base at V and 3 bases at J; junction bases unmatched: 0. The CDR3 length is 14 residues. The CDR3 DNA reads TGTGCCAGCAGCTTAGGGACAGGGACAGATACGCAGTATTTT. Protein product: CASSLGTGTDTQYF.